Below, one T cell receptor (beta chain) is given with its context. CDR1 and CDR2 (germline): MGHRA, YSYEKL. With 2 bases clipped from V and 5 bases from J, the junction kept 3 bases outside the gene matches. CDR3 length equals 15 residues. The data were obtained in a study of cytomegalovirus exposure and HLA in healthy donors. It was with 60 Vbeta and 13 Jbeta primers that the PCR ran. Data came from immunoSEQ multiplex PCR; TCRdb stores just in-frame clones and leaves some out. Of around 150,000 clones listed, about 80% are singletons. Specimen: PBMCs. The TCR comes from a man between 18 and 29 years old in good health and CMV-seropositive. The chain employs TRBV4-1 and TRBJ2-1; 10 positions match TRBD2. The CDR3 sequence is CASSQLAGVHNEQFF. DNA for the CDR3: TGCGCCAGCAGCCAACTAGCGGGAGTCCACAATGAGCAGTTCTTC.